The entry below describes one T cell receptor (beta chain). Its specificity is unknown. The entry originates in a study of cytomegalovirus exposure and HLA in healthy donors. The CDR3 has 14 residues. CDR1 is SGDLS, CDR2 YYNGEE, per germline. The V and J ends lost 0 bases and 11 bases respectively, with 15 bases between them. Study-wide findings and caveats: Later analysis demonstrated an association between a missense DCLRE1C variant and TCR beta V- and J-gene trimming. TCR beta chains numbering about 160 were designated cytomegalovirus-associated.

Amplification used 60 Vbeta primers and 13 Jbeta primers. As handled by the study authors: As a later analysis found, there were around 86 million unique TCR beta chains, of which some 10 million were shared. Profiled with immunoSEQ multiplex PCR; TCRdb holds only in-frame clones, not every one. V and J calls and clone size are as listed in that table; D and trimming were resolved from the DNA. The sample contains tens of thousands of clones, about 88% of which appear only once. The sequence derives from a man aged 18 to 29 in good health and CMV-seronegative. This rearrangement joins TRBV9 to TRBJ2-1, with D unresolved. The sample comprised PBMCs. The CDR3 sequence: CASSVVWSDPKQFF. The CDR3, as DNA: TGTGCCAGCAGCGTAGTATGGAGCGACCCGAAGCAGTTCTTC.